Following are 20 T cell receptor beta chains from one sample sequenced in a study of shared clonotypes between healthy human individuals. Measured with immunoSEQ multiplex PCR; TCRdb has only the in-frame clones, and not every one. The sample carries about 2.3 million clones, approximately 93% recorded once. The sequenced sample was naive CD4+ T cells from PBMCs. Subset in this sample: CD45RA+ positively selected. These receptors came from a young man in good health. Some clones in this sample may be carry-over from other donors' samples.

The chain couples TRBV5-6 to TRBJ1-1, with D perhaps TRBD1 (6 bases). In germline, CDR1 is SGHDT, CDR2 YYEEEE. The CDR3 spans 12 residues. Trimming removed 6 bases from V and 3 bases from J, with 9 bases in between. The CDR3 DNA sequence: TGTGCCAGCACCAACAGGGACACTGAAGCTTTCTTT. Translated: CASTNRDTEAFF.

This clone was observed once. The V and J genes are TRBV7-8 and TRBJ2-7; TRBD1 might be the D (6 bases). Germline V CDR1 and CDR2: SGHVS, FQNEAQ. V lost 9 bases and J lost 2, with 11 bases in between. This CDR3 is built from 12 residues. For the CDR3, the DNA is TGTGCCAGTAGGGGGTCTGCCTACGAGCAGTACTTC. It yields the protein CASRGSAYEQYF.

The rearrangement joins TRBV5-1 to TRBJ1-4; D unclear. The CDR3 runs 13 residues. The V gene lost 5 bases and the J gene lost 0 bases, with 5 bases spanning the gap. Germline V gene sequence: CDR1 SGHRS, CDR2 YFSETQ. The CDR3 DNA reads TGCGCCAGCAGGCCAGCAACTAATGAAAAACTGTTTTTT. Translation: CASRPATNEKLFF.

This chain uses TRBV7-9 with TRBJ1-1, with a tentative D call TRBD1 (5 bases). This CDR3 region has 15 residues. The V gene's germline CDR1 is SEHNR and CDR2 FQNEAQ (reference sequence). The V end was cut by 4 bases, the J end by 11 bases, with 23 bases between. The CDR3 loop is CASSSTRDLGKRAFF. CDR3 in DNA: TGTGCCAGCAGCTCAACCCGGGACCTCGGGAAGAGGGCTTTCTTT.

CDR3 bases: TGTGCCAGCAGTGAATCAGGGGCCGGGACAGTCAATCATGTTCCTAACTATGGCTACACCTTC. This translates into CASSESGAGTVNHVPNYGYTF. V and J are TRBV2 and TRBJ1-2; TRBD1 aligns across 7 bases. V was clipped by 2 bases and J by 0 bases; unmatched bases: 21. The CDR3 runs to 21 residues. The germline CDR1 and CDR2 sequences are SNHLY and FYNNEI.

This chain joins TRBV9 and TRBJ2-3, with 8 bases identical to TRBD1. Trimming took 1 base from V and 2 from J; bases not matched to a gene: 3. There are 15 residues in the CDR3. Germline values: CDR1 SGDLS, CDR2 YYNGEE. CDR3 sequence reads: CASSVWQGATDTQYF. CDR3 DNA: TGTGCCAGCAGCGTATGGCAGGGGGCCACAGATACGCAGTATTTT.

J is TRBJ2-7 and V is TRBV28; D is possibly TRBD2 (6 bases). With 6 bases removed from V and 3 bases from J, the gap between germline ends came to 15 bases. The CDR3 contains 14 residues. Germline assignment: CDR1 MDHEN and CDR2 SYDVKM. The chain's CDR3 is CASRLTRLGYEQYF. The DNA of the CDR3 is TGTGCCAGCAGGTTGACTAGATTGGGCTACGAGCAGTACTTC.

The chain links TRBV6-1 to TRBJ1-2, with unresolved D. The CDR3 loop spans 14 amino acids. The V end lost 1 base, the J end lost 2 bases, and 8 bases lay between the germline ends. Per germline, CDR1 MNHNS and CDR2 SASEGT. The CDR3 nucleotides are TGTGCCAGCAGTGAAGAGTTCAGAAACTATGGCTACACCTTC. Residues: CASSEEFRNYGYTF.

This sequence joins TRBV7-2 and TRBJ2-2, with no clear D. Trimming took off 5 bases at V and 8 bases at J, with 18 bases between the two ends. This CDR3 is built from 15 residues. Per the germline V gene, CDR1 is SGHTA and CDR2 is FQGNSA. CDR3 nucleotides: TGTGCCAGCAGCGCCATCTCTAGTCCCGGAGGGGAGCTGTTTTTT. Translating gives CASSAISSPGGELFF.

This clone was seen a single time. The chain has TRBV6-1 and TRBJ2-2, with D hard to call. V lost 6 bases, J lost 10 bases, and 9 bases lay in between. Germline V gene lookup returns CDR1 MNHNS and CDR2 SASEGT. The CDR3 loop spans 11 amino acids. CDR3: CASRTGLELFF. As DNA, the CDR3 is TGTGCCAGCAGGACCGGCCTGGAGCTGTTTTTT.

The rearrangement joins TRBV7-2 to TRBJ1-2; D uncertain. CDR1 is SGHTA and CDR2 is FQGNSA in the germline V gene. The CDR3 consists of 16 residues. V was shortened by 2 bases and J by 8 bases, with 21 bases between the two germline ends. DNA of the CDR3: TGTGCCAGCAGCTTATCTTCTTGGCGGGGAGAAGAGGGCTACACCTTC. Translated, it gives CASSLSSWRGEEGYTF.

To note about this clone: The same CDR3 also results from other DNA sequences found in this sample. This chain uses TRBV28 with TRBJ2-7; 11 positions match TRBD1. CDR3 length: 14 residues. With 5 bases clipped from V and 2 bases from J, the junction kept 2 bases outside the gene matches. From germline, CDR1 is MDHEN and CDR2 SYDVKM. CDR3 loop: CASSPGQGAYEQYF. The CDR3 DNA reads as TGTGCCAGCAGTCCGGGACAGGGGGCCTACGAGCAGTACTTC. The full variable domain, its missing parts supplied by reference TRBV28 and TRBJ2-7, is DVKVTQSSRYLVKRTGEKVFLECVQDMDHENMFWYRQDPGLGLRLIYFSYDVKMKEKGDIPEGYSVSREKKERFSLILESASTNQTSMYLCASSPGQGAYEQYFGPGTRLTVT.

Worth noting for this clone: Other DNA sequences within the sample encode an identical CDR3. The chain uses TRBV7-2 and TRBJ2-1; D unresolved. This CDR3 comprises 11 residues. Germline V gives CDR1 SGHTA, CDR2 FQGNSA. V was cut by 5 bases and J by 3 bases, with 2 bases left in between. The CDR3, as DNA: TGTGCCAGCAGCATCTACAATGAGCAGTTCTTC. It translates to CASSIYNEQFF. The whole variable domain, filled in from reference TRBV7-2 and TRBJ2-1, reads GAGVSQSPSNKVTEKGKDVELRCDPISGHTALYWYRQSLGQGLEFLIYFQGNSAPDKSGLPSDRFSAERTGGSVSTLTIQRTQQEDSAVYLCASSIYNEQFFGPGTRLTVL.

The chain joins TRBV11-2 to TRBJ2-7; D not certain. Trimming took 1 base from V and 2 from J, leaving 6 bases between them. CDR1 and CDR2 (germline): SGHAT, FQNNGV. The CDR3 is made up of 13 amino acids. The CDR3 sequence: CASSLGPAYEQYF. CDR3 in DNA: TGTGCCAGCAGCTTAGGTCCAGCCTACGAGCAGTACTTC.

The chain is built from TRBV7-2 and TRBJ1-2; the match to TRBD1 covers 10 bases. CDR3 length: 16 residues. Germline V CDR1 and CDR2: SGHTA, FQGNSA. V gave up 1 base and J gave up 3 bases; unmatched junction bases: 5. DNA of the CDR3: TGTGCCAGCAGCTTAGGGTGGGGACAGGGGTACTATGGCTACACCTTC. Amino acid sequence: CASSLGWGQGYYGYTF.

The chain uses TRBV18 and TRBJ2-1; D not certain. V lost 0 bases to trimming and J lost 14 bases, with 11 bases between them. The CDR3 is made up of 12 amino acids. The germline CDR1 and CDR2 sequences are KGHSH and LQKENI. The CDR3 nucleotides read TGTGCCAGCTCACCACCCCTACTGGTAAAGTTCTTC. Translated: CASSPPLLVKFF.

There are a few counts of this clone. The chain carries TRBV29-1 and TRBJ1-2; 7 nucleotides match TRBD1. CDR1 is SQVTM and CDR2 is ANQGSEA in the germline V gene. V lost 7 bases and J lost 2; bases outside the gene matches: 1. This CDR3 comprises 11 residues. The DNA for the CDR3 is TGCAGCGCGGGACAGAACTATGGCTACACCTTC. Translating it yields CSAGQNYGYTF.

This chain links TRBV18 with TRBJ1-2; 9 bases line up with TRBD1. After removal of 3 bases from V and 0 bases from J, the junction contained 2 bases not matched to a gene. The germline CDR1 and CDR2 sequences are KGHSH and LQKENI. The CDR3 runs to 15 residues. CDR3 protein: CASSPWTGANYGYTF. The CDR3 DNA sequence: TGTGCCAGCTCACCTTGGACAGGGGCTAACTATGGCTACACCTTC. Using reference TRBV18 and TRBJ1-2 for the parts outside the CDR3, the full variable domain is NAGVMQNPRHLVRRRGQEARLRCSPMKGHSHVYWYRQLPEEGLKFMVYLQKENIIDESGMPKERFSAEFPKEGPSILRIQQVVRGDSAAYFCASSPWTGANYGYTFGSGTRLTVV.

The gene calls are TRBV6-5 and TRBJ2-7; 7 bases match TRBD1. The germline V gene encodes CDR1 MNHEY and CDR2 SVGAGI. The CDR3 length is 15 residues. V shed 7 bases and J 2 bases; nucleotides not matched to a gene: 11. The CDR3 sequence: CASNPTGTETYEQYF. CDR3 nucleotide sequence: TGTGCCAGCAACCCCACCGGGACAGAGACCTACGAGCAGTACTTC.

The rearrangement uses TRBV6-1 and TRBJ2-2; D is uncertain. The germline CDR1 and CDR2 sequences are MNHNS and SASEGT. Trimming stripped 4 bases from V and 5 bases from J, with 14 bases between. The CDR3 spans 15 residues. CDR3: CASSAFRVGTGELFF. The DNA for the CDR3 is TGTGCCAGCAGTGCGTTTAGGGTCGGGACCGGGGAGCTGTTTTTT.